These T cell receptor beta chains were read from a single sample in a study of T cell responses to AZD1222 COVID-19 vaccine. Sequencing was performed with immunoSEQ multiplex PCR; in TCRdb, only in-frame clones are kept and a portion is missing. The data show 250,000 to 300,000 clones, with 85% to 95% seen just once and roughly 0.5% held by the top ten. The source was peripheral blood, collected 28 days after the second AZD1222 dose. These TCRs come from an adult who received the AZD1222 COVID-19 vaccine. Both conserved end residues are trimmed from each CDR3.

V gene: TRBV5-6
J gene: TRBJ2-1
CDR3 protein: ASSLKSPGNEQF

V gene: TRBV7-9
J gene: TRBJ2-7
CDR3 protein: ASSLEEGDEQY

V gene: TRBV14
J gene: TRBJ2-7
CDR3 protein: ASSTEAGPEQY

V gene: TRBV7-9
J gene: TRBJ1-4
CDR3 protein: ASSLTTKLF

V gene: TRBV7-9
J gene: TRBJ2-5
CDR3 protein: ASSPSMGRGTQY

V gene: TRBV28
J gene: TRBJ2-5
CDR3 protein: ASSFGLAGAGEETQY

V gene: TRBV7-2
J gene: TRBJ2-7
CDR3 protein: ASSLGRIGREQY

V gene: TRBV2
J gene: TRBJ2-2
CDR3 protein: ASSGWTGGNTGELF

V gene: TRBV19
J gene: TRBJ2-1
CDR3 protein: ASLSYNEQF

V gene: TRBV28
J gene: TRBJ1-3
CDR3 protein: ATGTGNTIY

V gene: TRBV5-1
J gene: TRBJ1-2
CDR3 protein: ASNAGQGGNYGYT

V gene: TRBV14
J gene: TRBJ1-4
CDR3 protein: ASSQVGGYEKLF

V gene: TRBV7-8
J gene: TRBJ1-1
CDR3 protein: ASSPAGPTEAF

V gene: TRBV13
J gene: TRBJ1-2
CDR3 protein: ASSGRDSYGYT

V gene: TRBV18
J gene: TRBJ1-6
CDR3 protein: ASSPGRADSPLH

V gene: TRBV29-1
J gene: TRBJ2-7
CDR3 protein: SVEKSTGGYEQY

V gene: TRBV6-1
J gene: TRBJ1-2
CDR3 protein: ASSDIWAPFT

V gene: TRBV7-9
J gene: TRBJ1-1
CDR3 protein: ASSLAGVAEAF

V gene: TRBV11-2
J gene: TRBJ1-6
CDR3 protein: ASREEDRRSSPLH

V gene: TRBV5-6
J gene: TRBJ2-5
CDR3 protein: ASRYNGDRSPETQY

V gene: TRBV9
J gene: TRBJ1-2
CDR3 protein: ASSPVPGDDYT

V gene: TRBV2
J gene: TRBJ2-7
CDR3 protein: ASKAPITGVHEQY

V gene: TRBV7-6
J gene: TRBJ2-7
CDR3 protein: ASSLGPARGYEQY

V gene: TRBV5-1
J gene: TRBJ2-7
CDR3 protein: ASSLAGDRGSEQY

V gene: TRBV20-1
J gene: TRBJ1-1
CDR3 protein: SASKNRVNTEAF

V gene: TRBV28
J gene: TRBJ1-6
CDR3 protein: ASTSEALSYNSPLH

V gene: TRBV21-1
J gene: TRBJ2-7
CDR3 protein: ASSINTGAGWIFEQY

V gene: TRBV15
J gene: TRBJ1-2
CDR3 protein: ATSRVPGEHYGYT

V gene: TRBV13
J gene: TRBJ2-1
CDR3 protein: ASSLGSSGRHEQF

V gene: TRBV5-1
J gene: TRBJ1-4
CDR3 protein: ASSLVGPNYEKLF

V gene: TRBV7-9
J gene: TRBJ2-1
CDR3 protein: ASSLEGLAGYNEQF

V gene: TRBV7-9
J gene: TRBJ1-6
CDR3 protein: ASSLRQDNSPLH

V gene: TRBV13
J gene: TRBJ2-7
CDR3 protein: ASSLKPSVQGYSYEQY

V gene: TRBV27
J gene: TRBJ2-1
CDR3 protein: ASRAGGVYNEQF

V gene: TRBV29-1
J gene: TRBJ1-2
CDR3 protein: SVSDRDGGYT

V gene: TRBV19
J gene: TRBJ1-6
CDR3 protein: ASTYSRTGDNSPLH

V gene: TRBV19
J gene: TRBJ1-2
CDR3 protein: ASMDLVGPRDYGYT

V gene: TRBV27
J gene: TRBJ1-2
CDR3 protein: ASSLSPGTAIYGYT

V gene: TRBV15
J gene: TRBJ1-1
CDR3 protein: ATSQGANTEAF

V gene: TRBV2
J gene: TRBJ1-2
CDR3 protein: ASSAAGQGYGYT

V gene: TRBV28
J gene: TRBJ2-5
CDR3 protein: ASSFFKNVQETQY

V gene: TRBV19
J gene: TRBJ2-2
CDR3 protein: ASSMEPPRELF

V gene: TRBV19
J gene: TRBJ2-1
CDR3 protein: ASSISGLAGSYNEQF

V gene: TRBV5-4
J gene: TRBJ1-2
CDR3 protein: ASSLLGGAAGYGYT

V gene: TRBV6-2/TRBV6-3
J gene: TRBJ2-7
CDR3 protein: ASSTTDYEQY

V gene: TRBV19
J gene: TRBJ2-7
CDR3 protein: ASRGDRSSYEQY

V gene: TRBV2
J gene: TRBJ1-1
CDR3 protein: ASSRTGRGDTEAF

V gene: TRBV11-2
J gene: TRBJ2-7
CDR3 protein: ASSLGQATYEQY

V gene: TRBV5-5
J gene: TRBJ1-3
CDR3 protein: ASSFVGGISGNTIY

V gene: TRBV11-3
J gene: TRBJ1-1
CDR3 protein: ASSLSQNTEAF

V gene: TRBV7-9
J gene: TRBJ1-2
CDR3 protein: ASSPQQGNYGYT